The clone carrying this T cell receptor (beta chain) has just a few counts. As yet, its antigen is unknown. This sample stems from a study of regulatory T cells in long-lasting Graves disease. Study-level results: The researchers studied only peripheral blood, not thyroid tissue. The TCR repertoire of persistent Graves' patients was less diverse than that of newly diagnosed ones.

Time point noted: persistent/refractory GD, antithyroid drugs over 5 years with positive TRAb. RNA isolated from PBMCs was used to make the TCR library. Looked up from germline, CDR1 is MNHNS and CDR2 is SASEGT. Trimming removed 8 bases from V and 4 bases from J; junction bases left unmatched: 14. The length of the CDR3 is 17 residues. Building the TCR beta libraries relied on iRepertoire HTBI primers, and CDR3 regions underwent Arm-PCR. Authors' analysis steps: The samples yielded approximately 62 TRBV and roughly 14 TRBJ segments. TCRdb called the multiplex PCR reads again in MiXCR, with one record for every CDR3 protein. These V and J calls rely on TCRdb rather than the paper's analysis. The repertoire has 600,000 to 800,000 distinct CDR3 sequences, 25% to 35% of them found once; the top ten carry roughly 41%.

Sequencing was performed on peripheral blood mononuclear cells (PBMCs), taken when the disease was refractory, from a patient treated with antithyroid drugs. The V call is TRBV6-1, the J call TRBJ2-3; 11 bases fit TRBD2. The sequence was obtained from a female donor with Graves disease. The CDR3: CASRPGTSGSTADTQYF. The CDR3 DNA sequence: TGTGCCAGCCGACCGGGGACTAGCGGAAGCACCGCAGATACGCAGTATTTT.